Below are 2 T cell receptor beta chains sequenced from a single sample in a study of lymphopenia after photon versus proton radiotherapy. The protocol was immunoSEQ multiplex PCR, while the TCRdb copy is restricted to in-frame clones and leaves out a portion. The repertoire has about 24,000 clones, over 80% of them found once; the top ten carry about 20%. The sample was peripheral blood, taken from a patient treated with proton-based radiotherapy. All receptors derive from a woman between 65 and 79 years old with pancreatic cancer.

This clone was seen just once. The chain couples TRBV29-1 to TRBJ1-1; 7 positions agree with TRBD1. With V trimmed by 6 bases and J by 0 bases, 7 bases remained unmatched. The CDR3 length is 14 residues. Germline values: CDR1 SQVTM, CDR2 ANQGSEA. The CDR3 DNA follows: TGCAGCGTGAGATTACAGGGGCTGAACACTGAAGCTTTCTTT. Translation gives CSVRLQGLNTEAFF. Full variable domain (outside the CDR3, taken from reference TRBV29-1 and TRBJ1-1): SAVISQKPSRDICQRGTSLTIQCQVDSQVTMMFWYRQQPGQSLTLIATANQGSEATYESGFVIDKFPISRPNLTFSTLTVSNMSPEDSSIYLCSVRLQGLNTEAFFGQGTRLTVV.

In nucleotides, the CDR3 is TGTGCCAGCTCATCGTTAGTCGGGACAGTCCAAGAGACCCAGTACTTC. Amino acid sequence: CASSSLVGTVQETQYF. The chain links TRBV18 to TRBJ2-5, with 7 bases lining up with TRBD1. Germline loops: CDR1 KGHSH, CDR2 LQKENI. The ends lost 5 bases at V and 1 base at J; junction bases unmatched: 10. This CDR3 has 16 residues.